The 11 T cell receptor beta chains below were found in one sample sequenced in a study of cytomegalovirus exposure and HLA in healthy donors. Researchers ran the PCR with 60 Vbeta and 13 Jbeta primers. Clones were sequenced by immunoSEQ multiplex PCR, and TCRdb holds only the in-frame ones, with some missing. The table shows approximately 90,000 clones, with roughly 70% occurring only once. Sequenced material: PBMCs. The source of these receptors is a woman between 50 and 59 years old in good health and CMV-seropositive.

The chain employs TRBV4-2 and TRBJ2-2; D gene ambiguous. Germline V gives CDR1 LGHNA, CDR2 YNFKEQ. There are 16 residues in the CDR3. V lost 8 bases and J 5 bases, leaving 21 bases between the germline ends. As DNA, the CDR3 is TGTGCCAGCTACAGAAAACCAGTATTCGGAACCGGGGAGCTGTTTTTT. Residues: CASYRKPVFGTGELFF.

This chain links TRBV5-1 with TRBJ2-7, with TRBD1 matching 8 bases. Germline CDR1 is SGHRS and CDR2 is YFSETQ. The CDR3 loop spans 16 amino acids. After removal of 5 bases from V and 5 bases from J, the junction contained 15 bases not matched to a gene. CDR3 nucleotide sequence: TGCGCCAGCAGTCCCCCGACCGGGACAGGCGTCGACGAGCAGTACTTC. Its translation is CASSPPTGTGVDEQYF.

This chain connects TRBV28 to TRBJ2-7, with D maybe TRBD2 (5 bases). Germline V gene lookup returns CDR1 MDHEN and CDR2 SYDVKM. The CDR3 consists of 13 residues. V lost 6 bases to trimming and J lost 7 bases, with 16 bases between them. CDR3 protein: CASREFASGEQYF. In DNA, the CDR3 is TGTGCCAGCAGGGAGTTTGCCTCGGGAGAGCAGTACTTC.

The genes are TRBV6-1 and TRBJ2-5, with TRBD2 identical over 8 bases. TRBJ2-7 matches the DNA end more closely, so the J call is doubtful. CDR1 and CDR2 (germline): MNHNS, SASEGT. This CDR3 comprises 14 residues. The CDR3 here is CASSERGAFYEQYF. CDR3 bases: TGTGCCAGCAGTGAGCGGGGGGCGTTCTACGAGCAGTACTTC.

This clone came up a few times. The chain is built from TRBV7-9 and TRBJ2-7; 7 bases are a match to TRBD1. The CDR3 has 12 residues. Germline V lookup: CDR1 SEHNR, CDR2 FQNEAQ (reference sequence). V lost 8 bases and J lost 5; bases outside the gene matches: 6. The CDR3 DNA sequence: TGTGCCAGCTTAACAGGGGTAGACGAGCAGTACTTC. It translates to CASLTGVDEQYF.

This chain joins TRBV7-8 and TRBJ1-4, with D possibly being TRBD1 (5 bases). Trimming cost V 0 bases and J 7 bases, with 12 bases left between them. CDR3 size: 15 residues. CDR1 is SGHVS and CDR2 is FQNEAQ in the germline V gene. CDR3 sequence: CASSLAGRGREKLFF. CDR3 bases: TGTGCCAGCAGCTTAGCGGGGCGGGGCCGTGAAAAACTGTTTTTT.

Only one count was recorded for this clone. The chain joins TRBV5-6 to TRBJ2-7, with D tentatively TRBD2 (5 bases). Germline CDR1 is SGHDT and CDR2 is YYEEEE. CDR3 length: 16 amino acids. Trimming left V 0 bases short and J 2 bases short, with 15 bases between. The chain's CDR3 is CASSLGPGNTPYEQYF. CDR3 DNA sequence: TGTGCCAGCAGCTTGGGTCCCGGGAATACACCCTACGAGCAGTACTTC.

The V call is TRBV6-6, the J call TRBJ1-1; unclear D gene. Trimming pared 3 bases from V and 3 bases from J, leaving 5 bases between. The CDR3 loop spans 12 amino acids. Germline V gene lookup returns CDR1 MNHNY and CDR2 SVGAGI (reference sequence). The CDR3 sequence: CASSYLDTEAFF. CDR3 nucleotides: TGTGCCAGCAGTTATCTCGACACTGAAGCTTTCTTT.

This clone was picked up a small number of times. The V call is TRBV6-1, the J call TRBJ1-5, with D perhaps TRBD1 (6 bases). The V end was cut by 9 bases, the J end by 3 bases, with 15 bases between. Germline V gene lookup returns CDR1 MNHNS and CDR2 SASEGT. This CDR3 has 14 residues. The CDR3 sequence: CASRPGQLNQPQHF. CDR3 in DNA: TGTGCCAGTCGTCCCGGACAGCTCAATCAGCCCCAGCATTTT.

The genes are TRBV18 and TRBJ1-5; D ambiguous. V was shortened by 1 base and J by 3 bases, with 4 bases between the two germline ends. CDR1 and CDR2 (germline): KGHSH, LQKENI. This CDR3 is built from 13 residues. The CDR3, as DNA: TGTGCCAGCTCACCACTTTACAATCAGCCCCAGCATTTT. Its translation: CASSPLYNQPQHF.

The chain joins TRBV29-1 to TRBJ1-5; TRBD1 matches 8 bases. Germline trimming cut 3 bases from V and 3 bases from J; bases unmatched to any gene: 7. Germline values: CDR1 SQVTM, CDR2 ANQGSEA. The CDR3 has 15 amino acids. The CDR3 region is CSVEGGTGPNQPQHF. The CDR3 nucleotides are TGCAGCGTTGAGGGAGGGACAGGACCCAATCAGCCCCAGCATTTT.